Here is one TCR beta chain with its context. Its antigen is not known. Genomic DNA served as template for TCR beta VDJ and CDR3 profiling. TCRdb reprocessed the reads with MiXCR, giving one entry per CDR3 protein. The sample includes about 180,000 distinct CDR3 sequences, approximately 45% of them seen just once. The V and J ends lost 5 bases and 1 base respectively, with 12 bases between them. The CDR3 sequence is 14 residues long. This specimen belongs to a study of CD8+CD57+ T cells in acquired aplastic anemia. Study overall: Sorted CD4+ and CD8+ cells gave a mean 3.2 ug DNA, range about 0.19 to 27.4 ug. Healthy donors yielded some 11 million CD4+ cell reads on average.

Study-level findings and limits: A set of 25 to 30 CD8+ CDR3 sequences was shared between patients and controls, and these sequences appeared highly expressed in patients.

Sequencing was performed on sorted CD4+, CD8+, or CD8+CD57+ T cells (not recorded which) from PBMCs. The receptor's source is a human donor in good health. J is TRBJ2-7 and V is TRBV12-3 or TRBV12-4; tentative D call: TRBD2 (6 bases). Here the CDR3 DNA reads TGTGCCAGCAGTCTGGGACTGCCATCCTACGAGCAGTACTTC. Protein sequence: CASSLGLPSYEQYF.